The 25 T cell receptor beta chains below were found in one sample sequenced in a study of T cells after yellow fever vaccination. A single record per CDR3 protein comes from TCRdb applying MiXCR to the 5' RACE reads. The table lists about 300,000 distinct CDR3 sequences, around 10% of them singletons, with around 3.5% in the top ten. The sample in question was CD4+ T cells sorted from PBMCs, obtained 5 days after the yellow fever booster vaccination. The receptor source for this set is a man aged 18-30 years who received the YFV17D yellow fever vaccine.

This clonotype has a handful of counts. The chain links TRBV21-1 to TRBJ2-3; TRBD1 is taken as the D call from the table, unchecked against the DNA. TRBV21-1 counts as a pseudogene. This CDR3 comprises 14 residues. The CDR3 bases are TGTGCCAGCCAGCGGCCCGGGGGATTAGATACGCAGTATTTT. Translated, it gives CASQRPGGLDTQYF.

V gene TRBV6-1 combines with J gene TRBJ2-3; 10 bases agree with TRBD2. This CDR3 comprises 14 residues. CDR1 MNHNS and CDR2 SASEGT come from the germline V gene. The junction had 8 bases not matched to a gene; V was cut back by 9 bases and J by 5 bases. The CDR3, as DNA: TGTGCCAGTGAGCGGGGGGGTTTTGAAGATACGCAGTATTTT. Translated, it gives CASERGGFEDTQYF.

This clonotype was seen a single time. The V call is TRBV12-3 or TRBV12-4, the J call TRBJ1-5, with 10 bases that match TRBD1. Trimming cost V 2 bases and J 0 bases; bases outside gene matches: 13. CDR3 size: 20 residues. The CDR3 region is CASSLRKPGQGLDSNQPQHF. The CDR3 DNA reads TGTGCCAGCAGTTTAAGGAAGCCGGGACAGGGGCTAGATAGCAATCAGCCCCAGCATTTT.

In its sample, this clonotype was seen many times. V usage is TRBV9 and J usage is TRBJ2-3; D tentatively fits TRBD1 or TRBD2 (6 bases each). Trimming left V 4 bases short and J 0 bases short, with 21 bases between. The CDR3 is 18 residues long. The germline V gene encodes CDR1 SGDLS and CDR2 YYNGEE. The CDR3 DNA reads as TGTGCCAGCAGCCCCCGAGGGGGGTGGACCAATAGCACAGATACGCAGTATTTT. Amino acids: CASSPRGGWTNSTDTQYF.

In this sample, this clonotype turned up many times. The V call is TRBV7-2, the J call TRBJ2-7; D is uncertain. With 3 bases removed from V and 0 bases from J, the gap between germline ends came to 9 bases. The CDR3 runs 14 residues. From germline, CDR1 is SGHTA and CDR2 FQGNSA. The CDR3 loop reads CASSFGGSSYEQYF. In DNA form, the CDR3 reads TGTGCCAGCAGCTTTGGCGGAAGCTCCTACGAGCAGTACTTC.

This clonotype was recorded many times. The chain links TRBV29-1 to TRBJ2-5, with 9 bases that match TRBD1. The CDR3 length is 14 residues. Germline V lookup: CDR1 SQVTM, CDR2 ANQGSEA. Unmatched junction bases numbered 8, after V lost 4 bases and J lost 5 bases. The CDR3 nucleotides read TGCAGCGTTGGGCCGGGACAGGGAGGGGAGACCCAGTACTTC. It codes for CSVGPGQGGETQYF.

The chain uses TRBV7-2 and TRBJ1-6; 7 bases fit TRBD1. CDR1 and CDR2 (germline): SGHTA, FQGNSA. CDR3 length: 16 amino acids. V trimming: 5 bases; J trimming: 7 bases; junction bases outside the gene matches: 11. The DNA of the CDR3 is TGTGCCAGCAGCGATTCTCGGACAGGCGGCAATTCACCCCTCCACTTT. Translated, it gives CASSDSRTGGNSPLHF. The full variable domain, in which reference TRBV7-2 and TRBJ1-6 provide the parts outside the CDR3, is GAGVSQSPSNKVTEKGKDVELRCDPISGHTALYWYRQSLGQGLEFLIYFQGNSAPDKSGLPSDRFSAERTGGSVSTLTIQRTQQEDSAVYLCASSDSRTGGNSPLHFGNGTRLTVT.

The chain's CDR3 is CASSLLGGGTGELFF. CDR3 in DNA: TGTGCCAGCAGCTTATTAGGGGGAGGGACCGGGGAGCTGTTTTTT. The genes are TRBV11-2 and TRBJ2-2; possible D gene TRBD2, 7 bases. CDR3 length: 15 residues. Per germline, CDR1 SGHAT and CDR2 FQNNGV. The ends were cut back, 2 bases at V and 5 bases at J, with 12 bases in the middle.

This clonotype was counted between two and nine times. V is TRBV5-1 and J is TRBJ1-6, with D hard to call. V was clipped by 1 base and J by 0 bases, with 5 bases between them. Germline V gene data show CDR1 as SGHRS and CDR2 as YFSETQ. The CDR3 is made up of 15 amino acids. The CDR3 nucleotides read TGCGCCAGCAGCTTGTCCGGCTCCTATAATTCACCCCTCCACTTT. This sequence encodes CASSLSGSYNSPLHF.

The table lists this clonotype with a few counts. The chain uses TRBV5-1 and TRBJ1-5, with 8 nucleotides matching TRBD1. The ends lost 4 bases at V and 7 bases at J; junction bases unmatched: 7. This CDR3 comprises 14 residues. In germline, CDR1 is SGHRS, CDR2 YFSETQ. As DNA, the CDR3 is TGCGCCAGCAGCCCGGACAGGGTCGAACAGCCCCAGCATTTT. Amino acids: CASSPDRVEQPQHF.

This CDR3 is CATSKMGGEKLFF. The CDR3 bases are TGTGCCACCAGCAAGATGGGTGGGGAAAAACTGTTTTTT. The chain uses TRBV15 and TRBJ1-4; D uncertain. Per the germline V gene, CDR1 is LNHNV and CDR2 is YYDKDF (reference sequence). V was cut by 4 bases and J by 8 bases, with 11 bases left in between. The CDR3 spans 13 residues.

This clonotype was recorded many times. The chain has TRBV4-3 and TRBJ2-6; 7 bases agree with TRBD2. CDR3 size: 17 residues. Germline V gives CDR1 LGHNA, CDR2 YSLEER. The J segment lost 2 bases and the V segment lost 1 base, leaving 5 bases of the junction unmatched. CDR3 protein: CASSQGSAGAGANVLTF. The CDR3, as DNA: TGCGCCAGCAGCCAAGGGTCTGCGGGGGCTGGGGCCAACGTCCTGACTTTC.

This clonotype turned up a few times. The rearrangement links TRBV5-4 to TRBJ2-3; the match to TRBD2 covers 10 bases. There are 15 residues in the CDR3. Germline V gene sequence: CDR1 SGHNT, CDR2 YYREEE (reference sequence). V gave up 3 bases and J gave up 5 bases; unmatched junction bases: 6. The chain's CDR3 is CASSSSGGAGDTQYF. CDR3 bases: TGTGCCAGCAGCTCCAGCGGGGGGGCCGGAGATACGCAGTATTTT.

This clonotype was recorded a few times. The genes are TRBV5-5 and TRBJ1-1; D gene ambiguous. There are 15 residues in the CDR3. V was shortened by 6 bases and J by 1 base, with 16 bases between the two germline ends. Germline lookup yields CDR1 SGHKS and CDR2 YYEKEE (reference sequence). The CDR3 sequence: CASTKMDSWNTEAFF. CDR3 coding DNA: TGTGCCAGCACCAAAATGGACTCGTGGAACACTGAAGCTTTCTTT.

This clonotype was seen a few times. The chain is built from TRBV7-3 and TRBJ2-4; either TRBD1 or TRBD2 may fit D (5 bases each). Germline CDR1 reads SGHTA; CDR2 reads FQGTGA. This CDR3 has 14 residues. Trimming removed 1 base from V and 9 bases from J, with 13 bases in between. The CDR3 protein is CASSLNRGIGIQYF. The CDR3 DNA reads as TGTGCCAGCAGCTTAAACCGGGGCATTGGCATTCAGTACTTC.

This clonotype has just a few counts. The rearrangement joins TRBV6-2 or TRBV6-3 to TRBJ1-5; 7 bases are shared with TRBD1. V dropped 5 bases and J dropped 3; count of bases not matched to a gene: 4. Germline V gives CDR1 MNHEY, CDR2 SVGEGT. The CDR3 runs 14 residues. The chain's CDR3 is CASSQGQFNQPQHF. CDR3 bases: TGTGCCAGCAGTCAGGGACAGTTCAATCAGCCCCAGCATTTT.

In its sample, this clonotype was seen a few times. This chain uses TRBV6-2 or TRBV6-3 with TRBJ1-6, with a tentative D call TRBD1 (5 bases). Germline CDR1 reads MNHEY; CDR2 reads SVGEGT. This CDR3 is 17 amino acids long. The germline V and J ends were trimmed by 8 bases and 0 bases, with 17 bases remaining between them. CDR3 sequence reads: CASSTRAISSYNSPLHF. As DNA, the CDR3 is TGTGCCAGCTCGACCAGGGCGATTAGCTCCTATAATTCACCCCTCCACTTT.

This clonotype was counted a few times. The chain is built from TRBV10-3 and TRBJ2-3, with D possibly TRBD1 on 7 matching bases. Trimming pared 2 bases from V and 0 bases from J, leaving 15 bases between. The CDR3 length is 17 residues. CDR1 and CDR2 (germline): ENHRY, SYGVKD. CDR3 amino acids: CAISETVEGQSTDTQYF. The CDR3 DNA is TGTGCCATCAGTGAGACGGTGGAGGGACAGAGCACAGATACGCAGTATTTT.

V and J are TRBV5-1 and TRBJ2-1; D tentatively reads TRBD1 or TRBD2 (5 bases each). The CDR3 is 15 amino acids. The ends were cut back, 4 bases at V and 9 bases at J, with 20 bases in the middle. Germline V gene data show CDR1 as SGHRS and CDR2 as YFSETQ. CDR3 coding DNA: TGCGCCAGCAGCCGTGCCCGGGGCGACCCGAGTGAGCAGTTCTTC. Protein sequence: CASSRARGDPSEQFF.

This clonotype has just a few counts. This chain links TRBV28 with TRBJ2-3; D is possibly TRBD2 (6 bases). V lost 3 bases to trimming and J lost 5 bases, with 12 bases between them. This CDR3 has 14 amino acids. CDR1 and CDR2 (germline): MDHEN, SYDVKM. CDR3 in amino acids: CASSFQGGKDTQYF. CDR3 coding DNA: TGTGCCAGCAGTTTCCAGGGCGGGAAAGATACGCAGTATTTT. The full variable domain, in which reference TRBV28 and TRBJ2-3 provide the parts outside the CDR3, is DVKVTQSSRYLVKRTGEKVFLECVQDMDHENMFWYRQDPGLGLRLIYFSYDVKMKEKGDIPEGYSVSREKKERFSLILESASTNQTSMYLCASSFQGGKDTQYFGPGTRLTVL.

This chain uses TRBV2 with TRBJ2-5; 7 bases agree with TRBD1. V gave up 8 bases and J gave up 2 bases; unmatched junction bases: 8. The CDR3 spans 14 residues. Germline loops: CDR1 SNHLY, CDR2 FYNNEI. The CDR3 coding sequence is TGTGCCAGCCGGCCCGACAGGGCACAAGAGACCCAGTACTTC. This codes for CASRPDRAQETQYF.

In this sample, this clonotype turned up many times. Written as DNA, the CDR3 is TGCAGCGTTCGTACGGACTCTGGGGCCAACGTCCTGACTTTC. This encodes CSVRTDSGANVLTF. The chain is built from TRBV29-1 and TRBJ2-6, with unresolved D. The CDR3 contains 14 residues. V was cut by 5 bases and J by 0 bases, with 8 bases left in between. Germline V gives CDR1 SQVTM, CDR2 ANQGSEA.

This clonotype showed up just a few times. The V and J genes are TRBV7-9 and TRBJ2-5, with D possibly TRBD1 on 6 matching bases. This CDR3 spans 16 amino acids. CDR1 and CDR2 from the germline V gene are SEHNR and FQNEAQ (reference sequence). The V and J ends lost 5 bases and 5 bases respectively, with 21 bases between them. The CDR3 DNA sequence: TGTGCCAGCAGCCCGCTAAAGCAGGGGAATATCGAGACCCAGTACTTC. Residues: CASSPLKQGNIETQYF.

This clonotype has more than one count but fewer than ten. The chain is built from TRBV4-3 and TRBJ1-1, with D uncertain. The CDR3 sequence is 13 residues long. The V and J ends lost 4 bases and 0 bases respectively, with 6 bases between them. CDR1 and CDR2 from the germline V gene are LGHNA and YSLEER. The CDR3 bases are TGCGCCAGCAGCCGCCTCGTGAACACTGAAGCTTTCTTT. Amino acids: CASSRLVNTEAFF.

This clonotype showed up just a few times. V gene TRBV4-1 combines with J gene TRBJ1-1; perhaps TRBD1 as D (5 bases). The germline gives CDR1 MGHRA, CDR2 YSYEKL. The length of the CDR3 is 15 residues. Trimming stripped 4 bases from V and 6 bases from J, with 18 bases between. The CDR3 sequence: CASSRRGRRDAEAFF. CDR3 DNA: TGCGCCAGCAGCCGAAGAGGTCGGAGGGACGCTGAAGCTTTCTTT.